Shown below are 20 T cell receptor beta chains from a single sample sequenced in a study of blood T cell repertoires in COVID-19. The repertoire was sequenced with immunoSEQ multiplex PCR; TCRdb's copy has only in-frame clones and lacks some. The repertoire includes around 290,000 clones, about 87% of them detected once, and about 7.8% sits in the top ten. The sequencing input was peripheral blood. Source of these receptors: a woman aged 45-60 years who had recovered from COVID-19.

This sequence joins TRBV11-3 and TRBJ2-1; 7 bases line up with TRBD1. The germline gives CDR1 SGHNT, CDR2 YENEEA. CDR3 length equals 13 residues. Trimming at V came to 1 base and at J to 6 bases, leaving 0 bases not matched to a gene. The CDR3 region is CASSLAGGNEQFF. CDR3 nucleotides: TGTGCCAGCAGCTTAGCAGGGGGCAATGAGCAGTTCTTC.

The V and J genes are TRBV27 and TRBJ2-1, with TRBD1 identical over 7 bases. Trimming took 0 bases from V and 0 from J; bases not matched to a gene: 5. There are 17 residues in the CDR3. From germline, CDR1 is MNHEY and CDR2 SMNVEV (reference sequence). The CDR3 DNA follows: TGTGCCAGCAGTTTATCGGACGGGGACAGCTCCTACAATGAGCAGTTCTTC. Protein: CASSLSDGDSSYNEQFF.

Regarding this clone: The junction differs from germline at one of its ends, possibly a read error. V and J are TRBV7-2 and TRBJ2-2; 8 bases are a match to TRBD1. Germline V CDR1 and CDR2: SGHTA, FQGNSA. The CDR3 runs 13 residues. This CDR3 reads CASSLDRGGELFF. The CDR3 DNA reads as TGTGCCAGCAGTTTAGACAGGGGCGGGGAGCTGTTTTTT.

This chain uses TRBV2 with TRBJ2-7; D perhaps matches TRBD2 (6 bases). V was clipped by 9 bases and J by 6 bases, with 15 bases between them. Per germline, CDR1 SNHLY and CDR2 FYNNEI. The CDR3 spans 12 residues. The CDR3 region is CASYGSEGEQYF. CDR3 bases: TGTGCCAGTTACGGGAGCGAGGGCGAGCAGTACTTC.

This chain links TRBV30 with TRBJ2-5; a possible D gene is TRBD2 (6 bases). Germline lookup yields CDR1 GTSNPN and CDR2 SVGIG (reference sequence). CDR3 length: 14 residues. V was trimmed by 0 bases and J by 8 bases, leaving 16 bases between them. Written as DNA, the CDR3 is TGTGCCTGGAGTGTATCCAACCCGCGGGGAACCCAGTACTTC. Its translation: CAWSVSNPRGTQYF.

V usage is TRBV10-1 and J usage is TRBJ1-1, with a weak D call TRBD1 (6 bases). The germline V gene has CDR1 WNHNN and CDR2 SYGVQD (reference sequence). The ends were cut back, 6 bases at V and 1 base at J, with 21 bases in the middle. CDR3 length: 17 amino acids. The CDR3 DNA is TGCGCCAGCAGGGAGAGGGGGGGGCAGGGACGGAACACTGAAGCTTTCTTT. Translating gives CASRERGGQGRNTEAFF.

This chain connects TRBV9 to TRBJ2-7; D is unclear. V gave up 0 bases and J gave up 5 bases, with 15 bases separating them. CDR1 is SGDLS, CDR2 YYNGEE, per germline. The CDR3 contains 15 residues. The CDR3 sequence: CASSVGVMSENEQYF. DNA of the CDR3: TGTGCCAGCAGCGTAGGTGTAATGAGCGAGAACGAGCAGTACTTC.

This sequence joins TRBV6-2 or TRBV6-3 and TRBJ2-7; TRBD1 matches 10 bases. J lost 3 bases, V lost 6 bases, and 11 bases had no gene match. Germline V gene sequence: CDR1 MNHEY, CDR2 SVGEGT. This CDR3 region has 16 residues. The CDR3 spells CASSPLGDRGVYEQYF. Written as DNA, the CDR3 is TGTGCCAGCAGCCCCCTCGGGGACAGGGGTGTCTACGAGCAGTACTTC.

V is TRBV28 and J is TRBJ2-7, with D possibly being TRBD2 (6 bases). There are 14 residues in the CDR3. Germline CDR1 and CDR2: MDHEN and SYDVKM. The V and J ends lost 7 bases and 1 base respectively, with 14 bases between them. CDR3 in amino acids: CASKGDGRSYEQYF. The CDR3 region has the DNA TGTGCCAGCAAGGGTGATGGGAGGTCCTACGAGCAGTACTTC. The full variable domain, its missing parts supplied by reference TRBV28 and TRBJ2-7, is DVKVTQSSRYLVKRTGEKVFLECVQDMDHENMFWYRQDPGLGLRLIYFSYDVKMKEKGDIPEGYSVSREKKERFSLILESASTNQTSMYLCASKGDGRSYEQYFGPGTRLTVT.

The V call is TRBV7-9, the J call TRBJ2-7; 8 nucleotides line up with TRBD2. The germline V gene encodes CDR1 SEHNR and CDR2 FQNEAQ (reference sequence). The CDR3 covers 13 residues. After removal of 5 bases from V and 5 bases from J, the junction contained 5 bases not matched to a gene. CDR3: CASSIGTSHEQYF. In DNA, the CDR3 is TGTGCCAGCAGCATCGGGACTAGTCACGAGCAGTACTTC.

This rearrangement joins TRBV25-1 to TRBJ1-2; 7 nucleotides match TRBD1. From germline, CDR1 is MGHDK and CDR2 SYGVNS. This CDR3 spans 15 amino acids. V was clipped by 5 bases and J by 2 bases; unmatched bases: 8. This CDR3 is CASSPFEGQNYGYTF. CDR3 bases: TGTGCCAGCAGTCCCTTCGAGGGACAGAACTATGGCTACACCTTC.

In its sample, this clone was seen a few times. The CDR3: CSAVTVPSGNTIYF. Here the CDR3 DNA reads TGCAGCGCGGTGACAGTTCCCTCTGGAAACACCATATATTTT. The chain has TRBV29-1 and TRBJ1-3; possible D gene TRBD1, 5 bases. The CDR3 is made up of 14 amino acids. Trimming left V 7 bases short and J 0 bases short, with 13 bases between. In germline, CDR1 is SQVTM, CDR2 ANQGSEA.

The rearrangement joins TRBV4-3 to TRBJ1-5; D is unresolved. CDR1 is LGHNA and CDR2 is YSLEER in the germline V gene. Trimming cost V 4 bases and J 0 bases, with 10 bases left between them. The CDR3 is made up of 15 amino acids. DNA of the CDR3: TGCGCCAGCAGCCCGCGCGTCTATAGCAATCAGCCCCAGCATTTT. Translated: CASSPRVYSNQPQHF.

The chain is built from TRBV2 and TRBJ2-3; TRBD2 matches at 7 bases. Germline V CDR1 and CDR2: SNHLY, FYNNEI. Trimming at V came to 6 bases and at J to 5 bases, leaving 14 bases not matched to a gene. The CDR3 sequence is 16 residues long. CDR3 bases: TGTGCCAGCAGATCAATTTTCCGGGGGGAAGAAGATACGCAGTATTTT. Encoded protein: CASRSIFRGEEDTQYF.

The chain employs TRBV29-1 and TRBJ1-3; the D gene is possibly TRBD1 (5 bases). The CDR3 extends over 12 amino acids. Trimming removed 7 bases from V and 4 bases from J, with 11 bases in between. The germline gives CDR1 SQVTM, CDR2 ANQGSEA. The CDR3 bases are TGCAGCGCCAGGGAAGGAGGAAACACCATATATTTT. The encoded protein is CSAREGGNTIYF. The full variable domain, in which reference TRBV29-1 and TRBJ1-3 provide the parts outside the CDR3, is SAVISQKPSRDICQRGTSLTIQCQVDSQVTMMFWYRQQPGQSLTLIATANQGSEATYESGFVIDKFPISRPNLTFSTLTVSNMSPEDSSIYLCSAREGGNTIYFGEGSWLTVV.

J is TRBJ2-6 and V is TRBV9; 10 nucleotides line up with TRBD2. V trimming: 3 bases; J trimming: 0 bases; junction bases outside the gene matches: 6. The CDR3 is made up of 18 amino acids. Germline V lookup: CDR1 SGDLS, CDR2 YYNGEE. Here the CDR3 reads CASSATSGSYSGANVLTF. CDR3 DNA sequence: TGTGCCAGCAGCGCGACTAGCGGGTCATACTCTGGGGCCAACGTCCTGACTTTC.

This rearrangement joins TRBV7-2 to TRBJ1-4; the D is unclear. From germline, CDR1 is SGHTA and CDR2 FQGNSA. The CDR3 is 16 amino acids. The V gene lost 1 base and the J gene lost 0 bases, with 9 bases spanning the gap. As DNA, the CDR3 is TGTGCCAGCAGCTTAGGACGCGGGCCAACTAATGAAAAACTGTTTTTT. This gives the protein CASSLGRGPTNEKLFF.

The CDR3 nucleotides are TGTGCCAGCAGCTTAGTCGTCCAGTGCTGGCAGTACTTC. This gives the protein CASSLVVQCWQYF. The rearrangement uses TRBV11-3 and TRBJ2-7; no definite D call. The CDR3 has 13 amino acids. Per germline, CDR1 SGHNT and CDR2 YENEEA. V lost 1 base and J 9 bases, leaving 13 bases between the germline ends.

The V and J genes are TRBV6-6 and TRBJ2-1; TRBD2 matches at 14 bases. This CDR3 has 16 residues. Germline-derived CDR1 and CDR2 are MNHNY and SVGAGI (reference sequence). V dropped 6 bases and J dropped 4; count of bases not matched to a gene: 5. DNA of the CDR3: TGTGCCAGCAGACAAGGGACTAGCGGGAGATACAATGAGCAGTTCTTC. It yields the protein CASRQGTSGRYNEQFF.

In its sample, this clone was seen a few times. The V call is TRBV14, the J call TRBJ2-3; D is unclear. V lost 1 base, J lost 8 bases, and 7 bases lay in between. The CDR3 runs 12 residues. In germline, CDR1 is SGHDN, CDR2 FVKESK. CDR3 DNA sequence: TGTGCCAGCAGCCAAGGGCGGAGTACGCAGTATTTT. It yields the protein CASSQGRSTQYF.